This T cell receptor beta chain was sequenced in a study of T cells in Graves' hyperthyroidism and ophthalmopathy. What was amplified from RNA transcripts were TCR beta CDR3 regions. The HTBI set primed first-round TCR CDR3 RT-PCR. TCRdb fed the multiplex PCR reads into MiXCR, producing one record per CDR3 protein. The profile covers 490,000 or so distinct CDR3 sequences, with approximately 48% appearing a single time and about 45% taken by the ten largest. A remark on this clonotype: No antigen is known for it.

Study-level results: Expanded thyroid clonotypes (above 0.001) were mostly also found in blood. In the analysis, a 13 V-J model separated ophthalmopathy from stable hyperthyroidism.

The CDR3 loop spans 14 amino acids. CDR1 is ENHRY, CDR2 SYGVKD, per germline. Deletions cut 3 bases from V and 6 bases from J, with 15 bases between. J is TRBJ2-7 and V is TRBV10-3; maybe TRBD2 (5 bases). This TCR was sampled from an adult woman with Graves' disease, either hyperthyroidism or ophthalmopathy (not recorded which). Specimen: peripheral blood or thyroid tissue (not recorded which). The CDR3 DNA reads as TGTGCCATCAGTGATCCGGGAAGTAGAGGCGAGCAGTACTTC. This encodes CAISDPGSRGEQYF.